Detailed here is one T cell receptor beta chain. In assigning cohorts, the study relied on participant-reported clinical history. Germline CDR1 reads KGHSH; CDR2 reads LQKENI. V shed 3 bases and J 3 bases; nucleotides not matched to a gene: 1. This CDR3 spans 15 amino acids. In the source study's methods: Using reference gene primer amplification, nucleated cell counts were estimated. Libraries were prepared by immunoSEQ multiplex PCR; TCRdb keeps only in-frame clonotypes and omits some of them. Clone size and the V and J calls come from that table; the DNA yielded D and trimming. The table lists some 390,000 clones, roughly nine tenths of them singletons. The record originates from a study of blood T cell repertoires in COVID-19. Looking at the study overall: Collection of acute and convalescent COVID-19 samples took place in the United States, Italy and Spain. T cells, B-cell-depleted T cells, or PBMCs provided the cDNA or gDNA that served as material.

The receptor comes from a man aged 30-40 years who had recovered from COVID-19. The chain combines TRBV18 with TRBJ2-7; 14 bases are shared with TRBD2. Sample: PBMCs or T cells enriched from blood (not recorded which). The CDR3 protein is CASSPGLAGDYEQYF. Written as DNA, the CDR3 is TGTGCCAGCTCACCGGGACTAGCGGGAGACTACGAGCAGTACTTC.